The clone carrying this TCR beta chain was detected ten times or more. For TCRbeta, the library was prepared with unique molecular identifiers. One entry per CDR3 protein, called by TCRdb with MiXCR from the PCR reads. The table includes some 200,000 distinct CDR3 sequences, less than 8% detected once. Trimming removed 5 bases from V and 0 bases from J, with 7 bases in between. Looked up from germline, CDR1 is KGHDR and CDR2 is SFDVKD. CDR3 size: 13 residues. The data stem from a study of T-cell reconstitution after alpha-beta-depleted transplantation in children. The chain uses TRBV24-1 and TRBJ2-7; the D is unclear. The TCR was taken from a human donor who donated a stem cell graft to a child with Wiskott-Aldrich syndrome. Sample: PBMCs from the stem cell graft donor, taken from the stem cell graft. CDR3: CATSASYSYEQYF. The CDR3 DNA is TGTGCCACCAGTGCCTCTTACTCCTACGAGCAGTACTTC.